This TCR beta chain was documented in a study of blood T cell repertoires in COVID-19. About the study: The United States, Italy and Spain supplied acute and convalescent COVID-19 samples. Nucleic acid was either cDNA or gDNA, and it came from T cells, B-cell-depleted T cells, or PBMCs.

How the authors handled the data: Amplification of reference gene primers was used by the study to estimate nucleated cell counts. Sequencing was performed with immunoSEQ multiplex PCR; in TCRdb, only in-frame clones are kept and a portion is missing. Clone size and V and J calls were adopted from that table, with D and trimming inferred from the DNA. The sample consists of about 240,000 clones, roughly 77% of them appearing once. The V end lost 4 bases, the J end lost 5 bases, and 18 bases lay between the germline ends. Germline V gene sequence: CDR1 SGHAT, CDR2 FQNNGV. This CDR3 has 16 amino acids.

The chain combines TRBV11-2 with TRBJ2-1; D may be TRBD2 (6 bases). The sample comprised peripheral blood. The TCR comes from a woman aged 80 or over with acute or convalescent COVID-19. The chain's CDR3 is CASSSVNAGLNNEQFF. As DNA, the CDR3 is TGTGCCAGCAGCTCAGTCAACGCGGGACTCAACAATGAGCAGTTCTTC.